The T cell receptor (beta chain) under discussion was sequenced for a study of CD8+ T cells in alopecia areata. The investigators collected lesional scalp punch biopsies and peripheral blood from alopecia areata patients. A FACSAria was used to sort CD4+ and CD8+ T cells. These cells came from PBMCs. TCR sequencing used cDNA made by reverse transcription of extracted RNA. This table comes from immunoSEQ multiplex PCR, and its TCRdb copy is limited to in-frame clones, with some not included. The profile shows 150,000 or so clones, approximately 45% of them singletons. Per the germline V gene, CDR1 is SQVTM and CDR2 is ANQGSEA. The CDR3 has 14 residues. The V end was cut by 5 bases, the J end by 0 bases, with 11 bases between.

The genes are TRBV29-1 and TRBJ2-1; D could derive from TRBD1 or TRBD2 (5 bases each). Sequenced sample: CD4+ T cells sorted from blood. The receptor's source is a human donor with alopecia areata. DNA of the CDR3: TGCAGCGTTTCCCCAGGGAGCTCCTACAATGAGCAGTTCTTC. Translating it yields CSVSPGSSYNEQFF.